The clone carrying this T cell receptor (beta chain) came up a few times. Antigen: not known. This entry is derived from a study of T cell repertoires in cytomegalovirus infection. Study-wide context: The public TCR beta signatures pointed to both CMV infection and matching HLA type.

Points from the study as a whole: HLA-C-restricted CMV clonotypes gave the most frequent clonotype in two of eight donors.

TCRdb itself ran the reads through MiXCR, one entry per CDR3 protein. The sample gives about 300,000 distinct CDR3 sequences, 8% to 10% of which show up once; about 2.3% is in the top ten. V trimming: 6 bases; J trimming: 3 bases; junction bases outside the gene matches: 5. The CDR3 extends over 14 amino acids. The germline V gene encodes CDR1 SNHLY and CDR2 FYNNEI. Source material: PBMCs. This sequence was found in a human donor in good health (CMV status not recorded). Some clones in this sample may be carry-over from other donors' samples. J is TRBJ1-5 and V is TRBV2; 7 positions match TRBD1. Here the CDR3 DNA reads TGTGCCAGCAGCCGACAGGGTATCAATCAGCCCCAGCATTTT. This codes for CASSRQGINQPQHF.